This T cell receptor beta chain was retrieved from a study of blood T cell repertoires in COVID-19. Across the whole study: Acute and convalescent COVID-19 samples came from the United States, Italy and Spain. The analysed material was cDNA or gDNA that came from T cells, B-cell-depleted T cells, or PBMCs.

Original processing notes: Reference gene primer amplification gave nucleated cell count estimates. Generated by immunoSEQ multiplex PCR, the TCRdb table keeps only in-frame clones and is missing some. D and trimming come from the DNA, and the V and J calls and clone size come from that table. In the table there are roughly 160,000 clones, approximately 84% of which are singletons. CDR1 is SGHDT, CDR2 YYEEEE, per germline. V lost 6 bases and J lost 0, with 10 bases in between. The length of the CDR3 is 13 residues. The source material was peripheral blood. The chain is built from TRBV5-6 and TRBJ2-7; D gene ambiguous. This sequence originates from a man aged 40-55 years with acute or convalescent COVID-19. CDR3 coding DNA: TGTGCCAGCACAAGAGGTTACTCCTACGAGCAGTACTTC. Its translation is CASTRGYSYEQYF.